This T cell receptor beta chain was captured in a study of cytomegalovirus exposure and HLA in healthy donors. Findings and caveats of the study: Later work showed greater clonal expansion in HLA-associated TCR beta chains than in equally common others. As a later analysis showed, several of the most significant clusters appeared to be linked to common viral pathogens.

The donors comprised healthy bone marrow donors. Turning to this clone: The target antigen is unknown.

Primers included in the PCR were 60 Vbeta and 13 Jbeta primers. Assay used: immunoSEQ multiplex PCR; TCRdb lists only in-frame clones, some missing. Of 95,000 to 100,000 clones listed, about 80% were seen once; the top ten hold 2%. Per germline, CDR1 SGHTA and CDR2 FQGNSA. V shed 2 bases, J shed 5 bases, and the junction held 6 bases outside the gene matches. The length of the CDR3 is 16 residues. The sample consisted of PBMCs. This TCR was recovered from a man between 35 and 55 years old in good health and CMV-seronegative. The gene calls are TRBV7-2 and TRBJ1-6, with 7 bases fitting TRBD1. This CDR3 reads CASSLRQGNNNSPLHF. The CDR3 nucleotides are TGTGCCAGCAGCTTAAGACAGGGCAATAATAATTCACCCCTCCACTTT.